This is a list of T cell receptor beta chains from one sample in a study of blood T cell repertoires in COVID-19. Only in-frame clones appear in the TCRdb table, and some are missing; sequencing was by immunoSEQ multiplex PCR. The sample carries nearly 300,000 clones, 89% recorded once. Source material: PBMCs or T cells enriched from blood (not recorded which). Source of these receptors: a woman aged 50 to 60 who had been exposed to COVID-19. Both conserved end residues are part of each CDR3. The order of the fields is D gene, clone size, J gene, CDR3 length, V gene, CDR3 DNA, CDR3 protein. The D gene is left open where the match is weak. Size tells how often a clone was seen (once, few, many) or the class of an expanded clone, and some rows leave it out.

D: TRBD1
size: few
J: TRBJ1-5
length: 13
V: TRBV30
DNA: TGTGCCTGGAGCCCAGGGGGTGATCAGCCCCAGCATTTT
CDR3: CAWSPGGDQPQHF

D: -
size: -
J: TRBJ2-5
length: 16
V: TRBV7-9
DNA: TGTGCCAGCAGAGCCGGCGGACAGCGCCAGACGGAGACCCAGTACTTC
CDR3: CASRAGGQRQTETQYF

D: -
size: once
J: TRBJ1-3
length: 14
V: TRBV27
DNA: TGTGCCAGCAGGCCAGGGTACTCTGGAAACACCATATATTTT
CDR3: CASRPGYSGNTIYF

D: -
size: -
J: TRBJ1-3
length: 13
V: TRBV19
DNA: TGTGCCTCTTGTCCAGGGGACGGAAACACCATATATTTT
CDR3: CASCPGDGNTIYF

D: TRBD1
size: -
J: TRBJ1-2
length: 16
V: TRBV19
DNA: TGTGCCAGTACGCTGGACAGGGGAAGCTCTAACTATGGCTACACCTTC
CDR3: CASTLDRGSSNYGYTF

D: -
size: -
J: TRBJ1-2
length: 14
V: TRBV5-4
DNA: TGTGCCAGCAGCTTGGCTCACCGGAACTATGGCTACACCTTC
CDR3: CASSLAHRNYGYTF

D: -
size: -
J: TRBJ1-2
length: 18
V: TRBV6-1
DNA: TGTGCCAGCAGTGAAGGAGGGTTGGGTCAAAGTTCTCCATATGGCTACACCTTC
CDR3: CASSEGGLGQSSPYGYTF

D: -
size: -
J: TRBJ2-1
length: 14
V: TRBV30
DNA: TGTGCCTGGAGTCTAGGGGGTGAGGGCAATGAGCAGTTCTTC
CDR3: CAWSLGGEGNEQFF

D: TRBD2
size: -
J: TRBJ2-1
length: 17
V: TRBV5-1
DNA: TGCGCCAGCAGCTACAGCCTAGGGACTAGCGGGGGGGAAAAGCAGTTCTTC
CDR3: CASSYSLGTSGGEKQFF

D: -
size: -
J: TRBJ1-6
length: 14
V: TRBV7-8
DNA: TGTGCCACGGGGGGGGGCTTCGGTAATTCACCCCTCCACTTT
CDR3: CATGGGFGNSPLHF

D: -
size: -
J: TRBJ2-7
length: 14
V: TRBV18
DNA: TGTGCCAGCTCACCGCAGGACAAGTCTACCGAGCAGTACTTC
CDR3: CASSPQDKSTEQYF

D: TRBD1
size: -
J: TRBJ1-5
length: 14
V: TRBV4-1
DNA: TGCGCCAGCAGCGCACAGGGGGGATATCAGCCCCAGCATTTT
CDR3: CASSAQGGYQPQHF

D: TRBD1
size: -
J: TRBJ1-2
length: 15
V: TRBV5-6
DNA: TGTGCCAGCAGCTTGGCCTCGGCCAGGGGGCATGGCTACACCTTC
CDR3: CASSLASARGHGYTF

D: -
size: -
J: TRBJ2-2
length: 13
V: TRBV24-1
DNA: TGTGCCACCAGTGGACAGCCCACCGGGGAGCTGTTTTTT
CDR3: CATSGQPTGELFF

D: -
size: -
J: TRBJ2-1
length: 15
V: TRBV29-1
DNA: TGCAGCGTCCTTCCTAGAGAAGGGGATGGTAGTGAGCAGTTCTTC
CDR3: CSVLPREGDGSEQFF

D: -
size: -
J: TRBJ1-2
length: 14
V: TRBV7-2
DNA: TGTGCCAGCAGCTTAGATGGGGGACTGGATGGCTACACCTTC
CDR3: CASSLDGGLDGYTF

D: -
size: -
J: TRBJ2-2
length: 15
V: TRBV5-1
DNA: TGCGCCAGCAGCTTGGAAACACCTCGCGGGGGGGAGCTGTTTTTT
CDR3: CASSLETPRGGELFF

D: TRBD1
size: -
J: TRBJ1-6
length: 14
V: TRBV28
DNA: TGTGCCAGCAGTTACAGGGGGGGAAATTCACCCCTCCACTTT
CDR3: CASSYRGGNSPLHF

D: TRBD1
size: -
J: TRBJ2-1
length: 15
V: TRBV6-5
DNA: TGTGCCAGCAGCCTCGGGACAGCCGTTTACAATGAGCAGTTCTTC
CDR3: CASSLGTAVYNEQFF

D: -
size: once
J: TRBJ2-7
length: 12
V: TRBV11-2
DNA: TGTGCCAGCAACCAACCCGGTTACGAGCAGTACTTC
CDR3: CASNQPGYEQYF

D: TRBD2
size: -
J: TRBJ2-5
length: 13
V: TRBV30
DNA: TGTGCCTGGAGTCACGGGGGGGCGGAGACCCAGTACTTC
CDR3: CAWSHGGAETQYF

D: TRBD1
size: -
J: TRBJ1-6
length: 16
V: TRBV28
DNA: TGTGCCAGCAGTTTACGCCGGGACAGGGGGCAATCACCCCTCCACTTT
CDR3: CASSLRRDRGQSPLHF

D: TRBD1
size: -
J: TRBJ1-2
length: 14
V: TRBV5-1
DNA: TGCGCCAGCAGCCCCCCGGGACAGAGCTATGGCTACACCTTC
CDR3: CASSPPGQSYGYTF

D: -
size: once
J: TRBJ1-5
length: 14
V: TRBV10-3
DNA: TGTGCCATCAGAGACAGTTCCGAGAATCAGCCCCAGCATTTT
CDR3: CAIRDSSENQPQHF

D: -
size: -
J: TRBJ2-7
length: 13
V: TRBV28
DNA: TGTGCCAGTACGGACGGTGGACTCTACGAGCAGTACTTC
CDR3: CASTDGGLYEQYF

D: TRBD2
size: -
J: TRBJ2-3
length: 18
V: TRBV7-9
DNA: TGTGCCAGCAGGGGGACTAGCGGGGGTCTCCTGAACACAGATACGCAGTATTTT
CDR3: CASRGTSGGLLNTDTQYF

D: -
size: -
J: TRBJ1-2
length: 17
V: TRBV19
DNA: TGTGCCAGTAGTATATCGGTGGTAGTTAGCTCTGATGATGGCTACACCTTC
CDR3: CASSISVVVSSDDGYTF

D: -
size: -
J: TRBJ2-1
length: 13
V: TRBV7-9
DNA: TGTGCCAGCAGCTTCGGGCAGCGGAATGAGCAGTTCTTC
CDR3: CASSFGQRNEQFF

D: -
size: -
J: TRBJ2-1
length: 15
V: TRBV9
DNA: TGTGCCAGCAGCGTAGAGGGAACAGCGGGCAATGAGCAGTTCTTC
CDR3: CASSVEGTAGNEQFF

D: TRBD2
size: -
J: TRBJ2-7
length: 14
V: TRBV19
DNA: TGTGCCAGTAGTAGACTAGCGGGGTCCTACGAGCAGTACTTC
CDR3: CASSRLAGSYEQYF

D: TRBD1
size: -
J: TRBJ2-2
length: 16
V: TRBV19
DNA: TGTGCCAGTAGTACCGGACAGGCCGGAAAACCCGGGGAGCTGTTTTTT
CDR3: CASSTGQAGKPGELFF

D: TRBD1
size: -
J: TRBJ1-4
length: 14
V: TRBV3-1/TRBV3-2
DNA: TGTGCCAGCAGCCCGGGACAGCTTAATGAAAAACTGTTTTTT
CDR3: CASSPGQLNEKLFF

D: -
size: -
J: TRBJ2-3
length: 16
V: TRBV4-1
DNA: TGCGCCAGCAGCCAAGTCGCTAGCAGTCTCGCAGATACGCAGTATTTT
CDR3: CASSQVASSLADTQYF

D: TRBD1
size: few
J: TRBJ2-7
length: 16
V: TRBV14
DNA: TGTGCCAGCAGCCGGGGGCTGAACAGGGGTGGCTACGAGCAGTACTTC
CDR3: CASSRGLNRGGYEQYF

D: TRBD1
size: -
J: TRBJ2-1
length: 15
V: TRBV7-9
DNA: TGTGCCAGCAGCTTACAGGGGGTATCCTACAATGAGCAGTTCTTC
CDR3: CASSLQGVSYNEQFF

D: -
size: -
J: TRBJ1-1
length: 15
V: TRBV3-1/TRBV3-2
DNA: TGTGCCAGCAGCCAAGACCAGGGGCGGTTGTCTGAAGCTTTCTTT
CDR3: CASSQDQGRLSEAFF

D: -
size: -
J: TRBJ2-2
length: 15
V: TRBV7-2
DNA: TGTGCCAGCAGCTTACAGGGTTCGTGGGCCGGGGAGCTGTTTTTT
CDR3: CASSLQGSWAGELFF

D: TRBD2
size: -
J: TRBJ2-5
length: 15
V: TRBV6-1
DNA: TGTGCCAGCAGTGAGACAGGACTAGCGTTGGAGACCCAGTACTTC
CDR3: CASSETGLALETQYF

D: TRBD2
size: -
J: TRBJ2-7
length: 17
V: TRBV18
DNA: TGTGCCAGCTCCCTTGGGACTAGCGGGGTCCACTCCTACGAGCAGTACTTC
CDR3: CASSLGTSGVHSYEQYF

D: -
size: -
J: TRBJ2-5
length: 14
V: TRBV5-1
DNA: TGCGCCAGCAGCTTGGGCGGGGTTCAAGAGACCCAGTACTTC
CDR3: CASSLGGVQETQYF